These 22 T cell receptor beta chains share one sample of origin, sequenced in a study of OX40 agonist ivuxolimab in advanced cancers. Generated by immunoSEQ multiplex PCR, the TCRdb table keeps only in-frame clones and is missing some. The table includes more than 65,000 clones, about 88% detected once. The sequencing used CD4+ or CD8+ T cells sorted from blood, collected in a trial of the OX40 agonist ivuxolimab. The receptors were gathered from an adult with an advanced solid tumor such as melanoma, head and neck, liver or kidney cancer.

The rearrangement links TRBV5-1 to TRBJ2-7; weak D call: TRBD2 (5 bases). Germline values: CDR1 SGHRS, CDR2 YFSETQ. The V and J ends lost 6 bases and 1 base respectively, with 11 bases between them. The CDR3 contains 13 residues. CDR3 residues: CASNPAGSYEQYF. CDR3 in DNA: TGCGCCAGCAACCCGGCGGGTTCCTACGAGCAGTACTTC.

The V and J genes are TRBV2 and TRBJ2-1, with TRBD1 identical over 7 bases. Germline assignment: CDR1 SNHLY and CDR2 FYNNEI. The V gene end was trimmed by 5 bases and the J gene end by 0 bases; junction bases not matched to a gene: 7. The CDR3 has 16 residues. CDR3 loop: CASSQQGQNSYNEQFF. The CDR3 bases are TGTGCCAGCAGTCAACAGGGGCAAAACTCCTACAATGAGCAGTTCTTC.

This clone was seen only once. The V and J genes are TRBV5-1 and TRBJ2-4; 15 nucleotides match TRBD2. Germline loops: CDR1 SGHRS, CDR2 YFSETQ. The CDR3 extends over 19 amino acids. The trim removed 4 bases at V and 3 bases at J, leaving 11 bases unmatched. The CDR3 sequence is CASSPRTSGGEFGKNIQYF. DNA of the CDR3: TGCGCCAGCAGCCCACGGACTAGCGGGGGGGAGTTTGGCAAAAACATTCAGTACTTC. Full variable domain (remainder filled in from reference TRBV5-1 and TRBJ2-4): KAGVTQTPRYLIKTRGQQVTLSCSPISGHRSVSWYQQTPGQGLQFLFEYFSETQRNKGNFPGRFSGRQFSNSRSEMNVSTLELGDSALYLCASSPRTSGGEFGKNIQYFGAGTRLSVL.

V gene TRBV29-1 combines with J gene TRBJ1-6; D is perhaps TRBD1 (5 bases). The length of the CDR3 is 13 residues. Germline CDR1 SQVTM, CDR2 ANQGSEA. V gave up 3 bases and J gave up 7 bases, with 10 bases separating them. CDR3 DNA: TGCAGCGTTGAGGGGGATCCGAATTCACCCCTCCACTTT. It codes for CSVEGDPNSPLHF.

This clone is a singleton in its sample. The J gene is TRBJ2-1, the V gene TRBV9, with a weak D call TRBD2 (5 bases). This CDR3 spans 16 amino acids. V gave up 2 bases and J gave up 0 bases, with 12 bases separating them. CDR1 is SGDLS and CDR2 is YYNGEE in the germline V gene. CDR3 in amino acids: CASSVVLGSSYNEQFF. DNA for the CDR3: TGTGCCAGCAGCGTCGTACTTGGGAGCTCCTACAATGAGCAGTTCTTC. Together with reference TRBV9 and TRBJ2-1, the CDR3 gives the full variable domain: DSGVTQTPKHLITATGQRVTLRCSPRSGDLSVYWYQQSLDQGLQFLIQYYNGEERAKGNILERFSAQQFPDLHSELNLSSLELGDSALYFCASSVVLGSSYNEQFFGPGTRLTVL.

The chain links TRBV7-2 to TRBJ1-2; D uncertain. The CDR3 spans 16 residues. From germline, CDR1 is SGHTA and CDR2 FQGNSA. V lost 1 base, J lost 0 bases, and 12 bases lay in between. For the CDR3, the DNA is TGTGCCAGCAGCTTAGAAGGAGCAATGACTAACTATGGCTACACCTTC. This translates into CASSLEGAMTNYGYTF.

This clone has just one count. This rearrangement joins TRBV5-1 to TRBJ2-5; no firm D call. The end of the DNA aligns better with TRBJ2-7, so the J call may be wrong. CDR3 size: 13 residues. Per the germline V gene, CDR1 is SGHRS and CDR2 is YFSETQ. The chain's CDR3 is CASSLESFYEQYF. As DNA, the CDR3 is TGCGCCAGCAGCTTGGAATCGTTCTACGAGCAGTACTTC.

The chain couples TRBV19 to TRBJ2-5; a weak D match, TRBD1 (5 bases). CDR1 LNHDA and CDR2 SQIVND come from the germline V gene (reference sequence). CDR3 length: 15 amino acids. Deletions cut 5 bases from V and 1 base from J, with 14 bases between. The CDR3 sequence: CASSPITGAQETQYF. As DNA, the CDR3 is TGTGCCAGTAGTCCAATTACAGGTGCCCAAGAGACCCAGTACTTC.

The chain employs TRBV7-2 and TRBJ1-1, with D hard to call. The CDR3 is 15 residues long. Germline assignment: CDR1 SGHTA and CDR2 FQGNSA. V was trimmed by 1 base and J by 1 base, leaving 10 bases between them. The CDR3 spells CASSLGAQANTEAFF. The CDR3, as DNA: TGTGCCAGCAGCTTAGGGGCCCAAGCGAACACTGAAGCTTTCTTT.

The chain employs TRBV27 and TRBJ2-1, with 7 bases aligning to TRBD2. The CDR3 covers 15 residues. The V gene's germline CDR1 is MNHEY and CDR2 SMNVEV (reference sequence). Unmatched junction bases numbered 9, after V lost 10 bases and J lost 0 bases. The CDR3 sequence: CATTRGGSSYNEQFF. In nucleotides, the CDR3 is TGTGCCACCACCCGCGGCGGGAGCTCCTACAATGAGCAGTTCTTC.

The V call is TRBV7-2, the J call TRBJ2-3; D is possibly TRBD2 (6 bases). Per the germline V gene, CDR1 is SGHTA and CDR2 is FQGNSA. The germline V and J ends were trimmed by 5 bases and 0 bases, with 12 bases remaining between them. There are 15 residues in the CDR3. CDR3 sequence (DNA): TGTGCCAGCAGCGACCGGGGGACTAGCACAGATACGCAGTATTTT. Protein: CASSDRGTSTDTQYF.

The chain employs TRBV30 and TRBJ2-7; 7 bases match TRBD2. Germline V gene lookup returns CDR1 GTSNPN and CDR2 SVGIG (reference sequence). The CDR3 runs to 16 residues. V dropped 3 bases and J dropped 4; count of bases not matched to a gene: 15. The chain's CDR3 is CAWSMRETLKMYEQYF. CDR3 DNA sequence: TGTGCCTGGAGCATGCGGGAGACCCTTAAGATGTACGAGCAGTACTTC.

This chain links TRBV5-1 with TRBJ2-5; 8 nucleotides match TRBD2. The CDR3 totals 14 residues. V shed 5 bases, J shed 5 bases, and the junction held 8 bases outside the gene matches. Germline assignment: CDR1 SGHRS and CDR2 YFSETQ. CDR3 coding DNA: TGCGCCAGCAGTGGCAGCGGGAGCAGGGAGACCCAGTACTTC. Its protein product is CASSGSGSRETQYF.

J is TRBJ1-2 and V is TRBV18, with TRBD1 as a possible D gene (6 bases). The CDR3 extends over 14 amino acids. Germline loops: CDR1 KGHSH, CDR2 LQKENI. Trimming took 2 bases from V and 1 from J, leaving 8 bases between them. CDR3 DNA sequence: TGTGCCAGCTCACCAGACAGGAATAACTATGGCTACACCTTC. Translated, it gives CASSPDRNNYGYTF. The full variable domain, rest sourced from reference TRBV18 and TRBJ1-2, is NAGVMQNPRHLVRRRGQEARLRCSPMKGHSHVYWYRQLPEEGLKFMVYLQKENIIDESGMPKERFSAEFPKEGPSILRIQQVVRGDSAAYFCASSPDRNNYGYTFGSGTRLTVV.

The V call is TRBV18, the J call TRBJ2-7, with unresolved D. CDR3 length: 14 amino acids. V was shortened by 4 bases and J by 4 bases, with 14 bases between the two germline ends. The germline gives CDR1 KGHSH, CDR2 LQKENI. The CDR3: CASSRSAQLYEQYF. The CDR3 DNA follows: TGTGCCAGCTCACGAAGCGCTCAGCTTTACGAGCAGTACTTC.

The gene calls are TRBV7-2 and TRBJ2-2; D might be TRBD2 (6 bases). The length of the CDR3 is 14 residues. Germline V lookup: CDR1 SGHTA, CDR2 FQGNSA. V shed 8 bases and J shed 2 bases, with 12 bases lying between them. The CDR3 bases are TGTGCCAGCTGGTCGGGACTTAACACCGGGGAGCTGTTTTTT. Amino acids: CASWSGLNTGELFF.

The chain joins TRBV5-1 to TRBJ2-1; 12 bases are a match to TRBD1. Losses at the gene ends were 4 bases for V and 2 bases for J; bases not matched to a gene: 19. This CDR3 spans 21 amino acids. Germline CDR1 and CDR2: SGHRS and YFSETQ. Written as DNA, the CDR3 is TGCGCCAGCAGCGCCGGGACAGGGGGCGGGGTAGCGGGAGACCCCTACAATGAGCAGTTCTTC. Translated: CASSAGTGGGVAGDPYNEQFF.

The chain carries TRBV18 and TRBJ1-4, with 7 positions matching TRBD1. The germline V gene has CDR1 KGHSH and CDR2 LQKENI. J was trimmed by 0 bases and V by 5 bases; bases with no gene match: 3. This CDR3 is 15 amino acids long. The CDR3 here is CASSSGQTTNEKLFF. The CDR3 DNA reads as TGTGCCAGCTCATCGGGACAGACAACTAATGAAAAACTGTTTTTT.

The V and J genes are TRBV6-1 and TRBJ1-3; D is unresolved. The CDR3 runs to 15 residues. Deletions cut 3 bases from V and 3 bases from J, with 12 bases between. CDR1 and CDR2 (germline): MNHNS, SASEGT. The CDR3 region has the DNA TGTGCCAGCAGTGAGGATTCGCTTGGTGGAAACACCATATATTTT. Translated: CASSEDSLGGNTIYF.

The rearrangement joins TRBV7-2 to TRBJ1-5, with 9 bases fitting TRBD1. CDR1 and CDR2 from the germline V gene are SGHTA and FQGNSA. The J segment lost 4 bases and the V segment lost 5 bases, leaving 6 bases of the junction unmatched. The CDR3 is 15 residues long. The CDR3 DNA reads TGTGCCAGCAGCCCCCAGACAGGGGGGAATCAGCCCCAGCATTTT. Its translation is CASSPQTGGNQPQHF. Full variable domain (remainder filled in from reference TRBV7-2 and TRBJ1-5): GAGVSQSPSNKVTEKGKDVELRCDPISGHTALYWYRQSLGQGLEFLIYFQGNSAPDKSGLPSDRFSAERTGGSVSTLTIQRTQQEDSAVYLCASSPQTGGNQPQHFGDGTRLSIL.

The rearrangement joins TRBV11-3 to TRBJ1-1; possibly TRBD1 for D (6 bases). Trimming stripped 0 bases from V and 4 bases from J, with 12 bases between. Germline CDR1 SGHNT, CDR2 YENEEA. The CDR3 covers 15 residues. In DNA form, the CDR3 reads TGTGCCAGCAGCTTAGAGGCAGGGGCGGGCACTGAAGCTTTCTTT. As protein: CASSLEAGAGTEAFF.

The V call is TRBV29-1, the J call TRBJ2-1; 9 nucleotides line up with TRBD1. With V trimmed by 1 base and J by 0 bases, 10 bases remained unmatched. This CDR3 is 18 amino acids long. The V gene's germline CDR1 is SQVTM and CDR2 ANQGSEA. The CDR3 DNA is TGCAGCGTTGAAGGCGGGACAGGGTCCCTGAGCTCCTACAATGAGCAGTTCTTC. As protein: CSVEGGTGSLSSYNEQFF.